This T cell receptor beta chain emerged from a study of vaccination and CD4 T cells after COVID-19. On the study more broadly: Convalescent persons amounted to six males plus four females, two of whom were Hispanic.

Treatment meaning: approximately nine-day PBMC culture with coronavirus spike peptide pools or control peptides (ViraFEST assay). With the Oncomine TCR Beta short-read assay, DNA from cultured CD4+ T cells was sequenced. Genomic DNA was isolated from CD4+ T cells that had been cultured. MiXCR, run by TCRdb on the PCR reads, gives a single entry per CDR3 protein. The profile covers about 11,000 distinct CDR3 sequences, with roughly half appearing a single time and over 6.5% taken by the ten largest. Turning to this clonotype: Its matching antigen is unknown.

Sequenced: CD4+ T cells from blood, cultured in vitro. This sequence originates from a human donor who had recovered from COVID-19.

The CDR3 DNA sequence: TGTGCCACCAGCAGGTTAACAGGGGGCAGGGAGACCCAGTACTTC. As protein: CATSRLTGGRETQYF. The chain has TRBV15 and TRBJ2-5, with TRBD1 identical over 9 bases. Unmatched junction bases numbered 7, after V lost 3 bases and J lost 5 bases. CDR1 and CDR2 from the germline V gene are LNHNV and YYDKDF (reference sequence). The CDR3 runs 15 residues.